The following is a T cell receptor (beta chain) sequence with its context. The antigen is unknown. Healthy bone marrow donors formed the donor group. 60 Vbeta and 13 Jbeta primers were used in PCR. The method was immunoSEQ multiplex PCR; TCRdb's version includes in-frame clones alone and lacks a portion of them. The repertoire holds 100,000 to 120,000 clones, with about four fifths as singletons. J lost 7 bases, V lost 5 bases, and 2 bases had no gene match. Germline V gives CDR1 SEHNR, CDR2 FQNEAQ (reference sequence). This CDR3 region has 14 residues. The data derive from a study of cytomegalovirus exposure and HLA in healthy donors. General study findings and limits: Using a false discovery rate of 0.05, a later analysis showed that fewer than 20,000 TCR beta sequences were associated with HLA alleles. Because they were indistinguishable, some V segments, including TRBV6-2 and TRBV6-3, were excluded.

Sequenced material: PBMCs. The clonotype was recovered from a man aged 40-50 years in good health and CMV-seronegative. V and J are TRBV7-9 and TRBJ2-1; 13 positions agree with TRBD2. The CDR3 loop is CASSPTSGRNEQFF. For the CDR3, the DNA is TGTGCCAGCAGCCCGACTAGCGGGAGGAATGAGCAGTTCTTC.